A single sample gave rise to the 19 T cell receptor beta chains below, sequenced in a study of cytomegalovirus exposure and HLA in healthy donors. PCR was performed using 60 Vbeta and 13 Jbeta primers. Sequencing used immunoSEQ multiplex PCR; TCRdb keeps in-frame clones, though not all of them. The table has under 250,000 clones, about 82% seen once. Material for sequencing was PBMCs. The receptors originated from a woman between 45 and 60 years old in good health and CMV-seronegative.

The V gene is TRBV7-9, the J gene TRBJ1-5; 7 nucleotides line up with TRBD1. The germline V gene has CDR1 SEHNR and CDR2 FQNEAQ (reference sequence). CDR3 size: 14 residues. V dropped 5 bases and J dropped 3; count of bases not matched to a gene: 4. CDR3 coding DNA: TGTGCCAGCAGCCAACAGGGGAACAATCAGCCCCAGCATTTT. It specifies CASSQQGNNQPQHF.

The chain recombines TRBV9 with TRBJ1-2; possible D gene TRBD1, 5 bases. The CDR3 has 13 amino acids. Germline CDR1 reads SGDLS; CDR2 reads YYNGEE. Deletions cut 0 bases from V and 8 bases from J, with 11 bases between. The CDR3 loop is CASSVEAGHGYTF. The CDR3 nucleotides are TGTGCCAGCAGCGTAGAGGCAGGGCACGGCTACACCTTC. The variable domain in full, completed from reference TRBV9 and TRBJ1-2, reads DSGVTQTPKHLITATGQRVTLRCSPRSGDLSVYWYQQSLDQGLQFLIQYYNGEERAKGNILERFSAQQFPDLHSELNLSSLELGDSALYFCASSVEAGHGYTFGSGTRLTVV.

The V and J genes are TRBV5-1 and TRBJ1-2; possibly TRBD1 for D (6 bases). Trimming cost V 1 base and J 4 bases, with 17 bases left between them. The CDR3 length is 16 residues. Germline V gene sequence: CDR1 SGHRS, CDR2 YFSETQ. DNA for the CDR3: TGCGCCAGCAGCTTGACGACTGGCACCAGGGGCTATGGCTACACCTTC. As protein: CASSLTTGTRGYGYTF.

This CDR3 is CASSYDGLVTGELFF. The CDR3 coding sequence is TGTGCCAGCAGTTACGACGGACTGGTCACCGGGGAGCTGTTTTTT. The V gene is TRBV6-6, the J gene TRBJ2-2, with TRBD2 as a possible D gene (5 bases). V lost 2 bases to trimming and J lost 4 bases, with 11 bases between them. From germline, CDR1 is MNHNY and CDR2 SVGAGI (reference sequence). CDR3 length equals 15 residues.

This clone was counted a single time. This chain connects TRBV5-8 to TRBJ2-7; no clear D. Germline CDR1 SGHTS, CDR2 YDEGEE. V was trimmed by 7 bases and J by 2 bases, leaving 10 bases between them. The CDR3 loop spans 12 amino acids. CDR3 sequence reads: CASVFYTYEQYF. Here the CDR3 DNA reads TGTGCCAGCGTTTTTTATACCTACGAGCAGTACTTC.

The CDR3 loop reads CATSSFGTSGVDTQYF. The CDR3 DNA follows: TGTGCCACCAGCTCCTTCGGGACTAGCGGAGTAGATACGCAGTATTTT. The chain uses TRBV15 and TRBJ2-3; 11 nucleotides align to TRBD2. This CDR3 spans 16 amino acids. Germline V lookup: CDR1 LNHNV, CDR2 YYDKDF (reference sequence). Trimming at V came to 5 bases and at J to 5 bases, leaving 9 bases not matched to a gene.

V and J are TRBV6-1 and TRBJ2-7; 10 bases agree with TRBD2. The CDR3 runs to 19 residues. In germline, CDR1 is MNHNS, CDR2 SASEGT. Trimming at V came to 0 bases and at J to 1 base, leaving 12 bases not matched to a gene. CDR3 amino acids: CASSEAAIGSGRESYEQYF. CDR3 nucleotides: TGTGCCAGCAGTGAAGCCGCCATAGGGAGCGGGAGGGAATCCTACGAGCAGTACTTC.

The chain employs TRBV4-1 and TRBJ1-1; 10 bases are shared with TRBD1. Germline CDR1 MGHRA, CDR2 YSYEKL. The ends lost 10 bases at V and 2 bases at J; junction bases unmatched: 4. The CDR3 is 13 amino acids. CDR3 region: CAIRQGANTEAFF. In DNA, the CDR3 is TGCGCCATCCGACAGGGGGCAAACACTGAAGCTTTCTTT.

The V gene is TRBV28, the J gene TRBJ1-2, with 7 bases matching TRBD1. Germline loops: CDR1 MDHEN, CDR2 SYDVKM. The CDR3 consists of 15 residues. V shed 1 base and J 6 bases; nucleotides not matched to a gene: 8. In nucleotides, the CDR3 is TGTGCCAGCAGTTTATCCCCCCACAGGGGCCATGGCTACACCTTC. Amino acid sequence: CASSLSPHRGHGYTF.

This rearrangement joins TRBV27 to TRBJ2-3, with 8 bases that match TRBD2. Germline CDR1 MNHEY, CDR2 SMNVEV (reference sequence). This CDR3 contains 17 residues. V lost 10 bases and J lost 6; bases outside the gene matches: 21. The CDR3 is CATTPRPAGDMSDTQYF. CDR3 bases: TGTGCCACCACCCCCCGGCCAGCGGGGGATATGTCCGATACGCAGTATTTT.

This clone was seen just once. J is TRBJ1-4 and V is TRBV14; no clear D gene. With 2 bases removed from V and 6 bases from J, the gap between germline ends came to 13 bases. The CDR3 is 15 amino acids. The germline gives CDR1 SGHDN, CDR2 FVKESK. The CDR3 DNA reads as TGTGCCAGCAGCCAATTCGGGGTGGTGGATGAAAAACTGTTTTTT. Translation: CASSQFGVVDEKLFF.

This chain uses TRBV7-8 with TRBJ2-2; TRBD2 matches at 9 bases. Per germline, CDR1 SGHVS and CDR2 FQNEAQ. V gave up 1 base and J gave up 5 bases; unmatched junction bases: 2. CDR3 length: 15 amino acids. The CDR3 region has the DNA TGTGCCAGCAGCTTAGAGGGACTAGCAACCGGGGAGCTGTTTTTT. Its translation: CASSLEGLATGELFF.

The chain couples TRBV28 to TRBJ2-5; 7 nucleotides agree with TRBD2. CDR3 length equals 15 residues. CDR1 is MDHEN and CDR2 is SYDVKM in the germline V gene. The ends lost 6 bases at V and 9 bases at J; junction bases unmatched: 16. The CDR3 DNA is TGTGCCAGCAGAACTCCGAGACAGAGCCGGGAGGCCCAGTACTTC. Residues: CASRTPRQSREAQYF.

This CDR3 is CASSAFLTASTYEQYF. The CDR3 DNA is TGTGCCAGTAGTGCCTTCTTGACAGCCAGTACCTACGAGCAGTACTTC. V usage is TRBV19 and J usage is TRBJ2-7; TRBD1 might be the D (5 bases). This CDR3 comprises 16 residues. CDR1 and CDR2 (germline): LNHDA, SQIVND (reference sequence). Trimming pared 5 bases from V and 2 bases from J, leaving 19 bases between. Drawing the rest from reference TRBV19 and TRBJ2-7, the complete variable domain is DGGITQSPKYLFRKEGQNVTLSCEQNLNHDAMYWYRQDPGQGLRLIYYSQIVNDFQKGDIAEGYSVSREKKESFPLTVTSAQKNPTAFYLCASSAFLTASTYEQYFGPGTRLTVT.

The chain recombines TRBV28 with TRBJ2-3; D uncertain. Germline V gene data show CDR1 as MDHEN and CDR2 as SYDVKM. The V gene lost 5 bases and the J gene lost 3 bases, with 12 bases spanning the gap. The CDR3 totals 14 residues. The CDR3 protein is CASSPVASTDTQYF. Written as DNA, the CDR3 is TGTGCCAGCAGTCCTGTCGCGTCGACAGATACGCAGTATTTT.

The CDR3 DNA is TGCGCCAGCAGCCATGGAGCGGGAGCCCCCTACAATGAGCAGTTCTTC. It yields the protein CASSHGAGAPYNEQFF. The V call is TRBV4-1, the J call TRBJ2-1; TRBD2 matches at 8 bases. V trimming: 3 bases; J trimming: 2 bases; junction bases outside the gene matches: 6. The CDR3 runs to 16 residues. CDR1 and CDR2 from the germline V gene are MGHRA and YSYEKL.

The rearrangement joins TRBV28 to TRBJ1-5; D gene unclear. The V end was cut by 1 base, the J end by 5 bases, with 12 bases between. Germline V gives CDR1 MDHEN, CDR2 SYDVKM. The CDR3 runs 15 residues. CDR3 loop: CASSLSVPNHQPQHF. DNA for the CDR3: TGTGCCAGCAGTTTATCCGTTCCTAACCATCAGCCCCAGCATTTT.

This clone was observed once. The V and J genes are TRBV5-6 and TRBJ2-7, with TRBD1 identical over 10 bases. This CDR3 is 14 amino acids long. CDR1 and CDR2 (germline): SGHDT, YYEEEE. V trimming: 3 bases; J trimming: 2 bases; junction bases outside the gene matches: 2. DNA for the CDR3: TGTGCCAGCAGCTCTGGGACAGGGGCCTACGAGCAGTACTTC. It translates to CASSSGTGAYEQYF.

The rearrangement joins TRBV5-1 to TRBJ2-1; 7 bases are shared with TRBD1. From germline, CDR1 is SGHRS and CDR2 YFSETQ. J gave up 4 bases and V 5 bases, and 6 bases lay outside the gene matches. This CDR3 comprises 14 residues. The CDR3 DNA follows: TGCGCCAGCAGGGTGGGACAGTCATACAATGAGCAGTTCTTC. Translation: CASRVGQSYNEQFF.